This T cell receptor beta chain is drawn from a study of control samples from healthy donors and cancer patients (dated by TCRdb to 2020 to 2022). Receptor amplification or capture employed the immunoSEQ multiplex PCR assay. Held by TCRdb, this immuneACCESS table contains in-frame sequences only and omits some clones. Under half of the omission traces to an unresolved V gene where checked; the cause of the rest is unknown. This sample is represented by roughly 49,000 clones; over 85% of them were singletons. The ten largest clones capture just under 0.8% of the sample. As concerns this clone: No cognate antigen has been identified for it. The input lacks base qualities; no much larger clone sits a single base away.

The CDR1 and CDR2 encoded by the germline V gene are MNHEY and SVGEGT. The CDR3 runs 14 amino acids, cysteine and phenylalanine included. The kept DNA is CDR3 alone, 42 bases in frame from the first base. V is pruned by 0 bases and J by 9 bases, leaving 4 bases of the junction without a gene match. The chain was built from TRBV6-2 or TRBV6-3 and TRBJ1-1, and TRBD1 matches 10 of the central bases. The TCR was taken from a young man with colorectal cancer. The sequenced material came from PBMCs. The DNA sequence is TGTGCCAGCAGTTACTCGAGGACAGGGGGTCAAGCTTTCTTT. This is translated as CASSYSRTGGQAFF.